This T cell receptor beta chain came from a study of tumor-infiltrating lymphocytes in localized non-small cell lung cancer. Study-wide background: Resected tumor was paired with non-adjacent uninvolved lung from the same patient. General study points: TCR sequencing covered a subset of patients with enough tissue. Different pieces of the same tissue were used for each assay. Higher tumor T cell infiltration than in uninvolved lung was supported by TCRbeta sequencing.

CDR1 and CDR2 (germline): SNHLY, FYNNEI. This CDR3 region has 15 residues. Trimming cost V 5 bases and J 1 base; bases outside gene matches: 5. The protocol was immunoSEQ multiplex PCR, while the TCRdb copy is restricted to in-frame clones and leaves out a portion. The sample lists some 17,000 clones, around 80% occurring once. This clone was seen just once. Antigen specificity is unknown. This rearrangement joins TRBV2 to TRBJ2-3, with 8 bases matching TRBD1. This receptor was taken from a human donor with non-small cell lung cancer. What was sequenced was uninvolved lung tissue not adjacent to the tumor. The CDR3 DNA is TGTGCCAGCAGTCAGGGGGCAGTTCGCACAGATACGCAGTATTTT. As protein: CASSQGAVRTDTQYF.